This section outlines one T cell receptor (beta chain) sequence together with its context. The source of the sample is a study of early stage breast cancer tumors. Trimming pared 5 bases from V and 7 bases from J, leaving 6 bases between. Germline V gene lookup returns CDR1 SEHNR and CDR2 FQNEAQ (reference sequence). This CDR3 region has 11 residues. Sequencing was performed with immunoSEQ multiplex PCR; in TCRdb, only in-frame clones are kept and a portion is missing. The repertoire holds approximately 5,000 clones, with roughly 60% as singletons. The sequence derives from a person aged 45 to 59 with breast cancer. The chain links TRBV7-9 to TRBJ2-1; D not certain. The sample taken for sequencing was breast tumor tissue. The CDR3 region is CASSMGNEQFF. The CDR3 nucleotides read TGTGCCAGCAGCATGGGGAATGAGCAGTTCTTC.